The 9 T cell receptor beta chains in this list originate from one sample, sequenced in a study of blood T cells in healthy people across ages. Through a sample-barcoded 5' primer and a J-beta primer mix, a second PCR was run for 7 to 11 cycles. TCRdb analysed the 5' RACE reads with MiXCR anew, one entry per CDR3 protein. The sample comprises hundreds of thousands of distinct CDR3 sequences, 48% of which are singletons, and roughly 13% rests with the top ten. Input material: blood. All receptors come from a man aged 25 to 40 in good health.

This clonotype was recorded a few times. This chain links TRBV18 with TRBJ1-1; D not certain. Trimming took off 6 bases at V and 0 bases at J, with 8 bases between the two ends. This CDR3 comprises 13 residues. Germline V lookup: CDR1 KGHSH, CDR2 LQKENI. The CDR3 DNA sequence: TGTGCCAGCTCCAAGGTATTGAACACTGAAGCTTTCTTT. It encodes CASSKVLNTEAFF.

This clonotype was observed a handful of times. The V and J genes are TRBV4-1 and TRBJ2-7, with D possibly being TRBD1 (6 bases). Trimming shortened V by 1 base and J by 2 bases, and 9 bases separated the two germline ends. The CDR3 covers 14 residues. Germline V gene lookup returns CDR1 MGHRA and CDR2 YSYEKL. In DNA, the CDR3 is TGCGCCAGCAGCCAAGGGACAGACACCTACGAGCAGTACTTC. Its protein product is CASSQGTDTYEQYF.

In this sample, this clonotype turned up a few times. The chain carries TRBV20-1 and TRBJ1-2, with a tentative D call TRBD1 (5 bases). Germline V gene lookup returns CDR1 DFQATT and CDR2 SNEGSKA (reference sequence). Trimming shortened V by 3 bases and J by 6 bases, and 14 bases separated the two germline ends. This CDR3 region has 13 residues. The CDR3 DNA is TGCAGTGCTAGGGTCCGCGGGGGGGATGGCTACACCTTC. Encoded protein: CSARVRGGDGYTF.

V is TRBV4-3 and J is TRBJ2-7; possibly TRBD2 for D (6 bases). V was trimmed by 0 bases and J by 2 bases, leaving 14 bases between them. The germline V gene has CDR1 LGHNA and CDR2 YSLEER. CDR3 length equals 16 residues. The CDR3 loop reads CASSQERGGTPYEQYF. The DNA of the CDR3 is TGCGCCAGCAGCCAAGAGAGGGGCGGGACCCCCTACGAGCAGTACTTC.

This clonotype turned up a few times. The chain uses TRBV5-1 and TRBJ2-1; 10 bases match TRBD1. V shed 4 bases and J 6 bases; nucleotides not matched to a gene: 4. The CDR3 runs to 14 residues. Germline V gene lookup returns CDR1 SGHRS and CDR2 YFSETQ. CDR3 coding DNA: TGCGCCAGCAGCGGGGGACAGGGGATCAATGAGCAGTTCTTC. This codes for CASSGGQGINEQFF.

In this sample, this clonotype turned up a few times. The gene calls are TRBV29-1 and TRBJ1-6, with a weak D call TRBD1 (6 bases). The CDR3 sequence is 13 residues long. V lost 7 bases and J lost 6, with 13 bases in between. In germline, CDR1 is SQVTM, CDR2 ANQGSEA. The CDR3 DNA is TGCAGCGACCGGACAGATTTTAATTCACCCCTCCACTTT. Translated, it gives CSDRTDFNSPLHF.

This chain links TRBV12-3 or TRBV12-4 with TRBJ1-2; possible D gene TRBD1, 6 bases. CDR3 size: 15 residues. V was clipped by 5 bases and J by 4 bases, with 17 bases between them. This CDR3 is CASSKLGTTSYGYTF. Here the CDR3 DNA reads TGTGCCAGCAGTAAGCTTGGGACAACGAGCTATGGCTACACCTTC.

The V call is TRBV12-3 or TRBV12-4, the J call TRBJ1-2; TRBD1 aligns across 10 bases. The CDR3 spans 15 residues. The J segment lost 4 bases and the V segment lost 5 bases, leaving 7 bases of the junction unmatched. The CDR3 spells CASSRSGQGIYGYTF. CDR3 nucleotide sequence: TGTGCCAGCAGTAGATCGGGACAGGGGATCTATGGCTACACCTTC.

A remark on this clonotype: Possible read error: a much larger clone is one base away. The chain uses TRBV5-6 and TRBJ2-7, with 8 bases matching TRBD1. Germline-derived CDR1 and CDR2 are SGHDT and YYEEEE. This CDR3 spans 14 amino acids. The CDR3 DNA reads as TGTGCCAGCAGCTTGCCGGACAGGGTATCCGAGCGGTACTTC. Protein: CASSLPDRVSERYF.